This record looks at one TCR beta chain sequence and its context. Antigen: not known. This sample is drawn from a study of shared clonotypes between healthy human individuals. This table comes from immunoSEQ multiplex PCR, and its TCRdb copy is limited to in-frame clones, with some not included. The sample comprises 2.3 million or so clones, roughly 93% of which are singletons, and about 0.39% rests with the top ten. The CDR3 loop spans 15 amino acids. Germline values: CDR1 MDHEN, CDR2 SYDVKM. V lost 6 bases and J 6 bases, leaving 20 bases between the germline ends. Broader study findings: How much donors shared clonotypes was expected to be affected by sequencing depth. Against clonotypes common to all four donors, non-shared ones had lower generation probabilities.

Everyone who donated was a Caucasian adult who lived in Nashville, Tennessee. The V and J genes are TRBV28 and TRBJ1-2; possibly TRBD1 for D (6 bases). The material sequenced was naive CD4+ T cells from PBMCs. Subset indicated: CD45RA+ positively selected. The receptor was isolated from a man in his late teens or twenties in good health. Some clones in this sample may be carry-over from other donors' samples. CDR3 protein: CASSPGQRVVHGYTF. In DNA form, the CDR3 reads TGTGCCAGCAGCCCAGGACAGAGAGTAGTTCATGGCTACACCTTC.